Listed here is a single T cell receptor (beta chain). This sample is part of a study of blood T cell repertoires in COVID-19. In the study overall: Samples came from the United States, Italy and Spain, spanning acute and convalescent COVID-19. From T cells, B-cell-depleted T cells, or PBMCs came the material, which was cDNA or gDNA.

Per germline, CDR1 SGHRS and CDR2 YFSETQ. The V end lost 0 bases, the J end lost 2 bases, and 3 bases lay between the germline ends. CDR3 size: 13 residues. In the source study's methods: For nucleated cells, counts were estimated from reference gene primer amplification. Method: immunoSEQ multiplex PCR; TCRdb's copy keeps in-frame clones and lacks some. V and J calls and clone size are as listed in that table; D and trimming were resolved from the DNA. The sample records 25,000 or so clones, 88% being singletons. The V gene is TRBV5-1, the J gene TRBJ1-5; no definite D call. Sequencing was performed on peripheral blood. The receptor's source is a woman aged 45-65 years with active COVID-19. The CDR3 region is CASSLAGNQPQHF. The CDR3, as DNA: TGCGCCAGCAGCTTGGCGGGCAATCAGCCCCAGCATTTT. Drawing the rest from reference TRBV5-1 and TRBJ1-5, the complete variable domain is KAGVTQTPRYLIKTRGQQVTLSCSPISGHRSVSWYQQTPGQGLQFLFEYFSETQRNKGNFPGRFSGRQFSNSRSEMNVSTLELGDSALYLCASSLAGNQPQHFGDGTRLSIL.